These T cell receptor beta chains were read from a single sample in a study of graft-versus-host responses after intestinal transplantation. This table comes from immunoSEQ multiplex PCR, and its TCRdb copy is limited to in-frame clones, with some not included. The sample lists around 7,400 clones; 55% to 70% were seen once. The sequencing here drew on ileum tissue, taken about 240 days after intestinal transplantation. Receptors were obtained from a human patient who received an intestinal transplant, so some T cells may come from the graft donor. CDR3s include the opening cysteine and the closing phenylalanine or tryptophan. A D gene is named only where the DNA matches it firmly. Only some rows state a clone size, as once, few, many or a class for expanded clones.

v_gene: TRBV7-9
abundance: few
j_gene: TRBJ1-4
d_gene: -
CDR3nt: TGTGCCAGCAGCCCATTCGGAGGGGCGGGTGAAAAACTGTTTTTT
CDR3aa: CASSPFGGAGEKLFF

v_gene: TRBV11-2
abundance: -
j_gene: TRBJ1-6
d_gene: TRBD1
CDR3nt: TGTGCCAGCAGCGTACAGGGGGGCGGTTCACCCCTCCACTTT
CDR3aa: CASSVQGGGSPLHF

v_gene: TRBV7-3
abundance: -
j_gene: TRBJ2-6
d_gene: TRBD2
CDR3nt: TGTGCCAGCAGCCCCCGGGGAGGGTGGAGCTCTGGGGCCAACGTCCTGACTTTC
CDR3aa: CASSPRGGWSSGANVLTF

v_gene: TRBV6-1
abundance: -
j_gene: TRBJ1-3
d_gene: TRBD1
CDR3nt: TGTGCCAGCAGTGAAGCCGGGACAGGGCGAGACACCATATATTTT
CDR3aa: CASSEAGTGRDTIYF

v_gene: TRBV7-3
abundance: -
j_gene: TRBJ2-1
d_gene: -
CDR3nt: TGTGCCATCAGCTTAGATGCCGGGGGTGAGAACAATGAGCAGTTCTTC
CDR3aa: CAISLDAGGENNEQFF

v_gene: TRBV5-4
abundance: few
j_gene: TRBJ1-1
d_gene: -
CDR3nt: TGTGCCAGCAGCTTGGTGTCGAGCGGGACGAACACTGAAGCTTTCTTT
CDR3aa: CASSLVSSGTNTEAFF

v_gene: TRBV5-6
abundance: once
j_gene: TRBJ1-4
d_gene: TRBD1
CDR3nt: TGTGCCAGCAGCACTCCCAGGGACAGGGCTAATGAAAAACTGTTTTTT
CDR3aa: CASSTPRDRANEKLFF

v_gene: TRBV27
abundance: -
j_gene: TRBJ1-1
d_gene: TRBD1
CDR3nt: TGTGCCAGCAGTTTAAATAAGGGGGCCATATGGACTGAAGCTTTCTTT
CDR3aa: CASSLNKGAIWTEAFF

v_gene: TRBV6-5
abundance: once
j_gene: TRBJ2-1
d_gene: -
CDR3nt: TGTGCCAGCAGTTACTCGGACAGCTACAATGAGCAGTTCTTC
CDR3aa: CASSYSDSYNEQFF

v_gene: TRBV28
abundance: -
j_gene: TRBJ1-6
d_gene: -
CDR3nt: TGTGCCAGCAGTTTTGAGGGTGGTGGTTATAATTCACCCCTCCACTTT
CDR3aa: CASSFEGGGYNSPLHF

v_gene: TRBV28
abundance: once
j_gene: TRBJ1-3
d_gene: -
CDR3nt: TGTGCCAGCAGTTTAAGGCAGGGCAGGAGAAACACCATATATTTT
CDR3aa: CASSLRQGRRNTIYF

v_gene: TRBV18
abundance: -
j_gene: TRBJ1-3
d_gene: -
CDR3nt: TGTGCCAGCTCACCACAGGGATCTGGAAACACCATATATTTT
CDR3aa: CASSPQGSGNTIYF

v_gene: TRBV19
abundance: -
j_gene: TRBJ1-5
d_gene: -
CDR3nt: TGTGCCAGTGGAGAAGGTCAGCCCCAGCATTTT
CDR3aa: CASGEGQPQHF

v_gene: TRBV14
abundance: -
j_gene: TRBJ1-1
d_gene: -
CDR3nt: TGTGCCAGCAGCCACAGGGCGAGGAACACTGAAGCTTTCTTT
CDR3aa: CASSHRARNTEAFF

v_gene: TRBV15
abundance: -
j_gene: TRBJ1-2
d_gene: -
CDR3nt: TGTGCCACCAGCAGAGACACATCTAACTATGGCTACACCTTC
CDR3aa: CATSRDTSNYGYTF

v_gene: TRBV9
abundance: -
j_gene: TRBJ1-3
d_gene: TRBD1
CDR3nt: TGTGCCAGCAGCGAGGACAGGTCGAACTCTGGAAACACCATATATTTT
CDR3aa: CASSEDRSNSGNTIYF

v_gene: TRBV9
abundance: -
j_gene: TRBJ2-3
d_gene: -
CDR3nt: TGTGCCAGCAGCGTAGTCCTCGGTGGGGGTGTAGATACGCAGTATTTT
CDR3aa: CASSVVLGGGVDTQYF

v_gene: TRBV10-2
abundance: -
j_gene: TRBJ1-4
d_gene: TRBD1
CDR3nt: TGCGCCACGGGACAGGGAAGGACTAATGAAAAACTGTTTTTT
CDR3aa: CATGQGRTNEKLFF

v_gene: TRBV9
abundance: -
j_gene: TRBJ2-5
d_gene: TRBD2
CDR3nt: TGTGCCAGCAGCGCGAGCGGGGGGGCCTACGAGACCCAGTACTTC
CDR3aa: CASSASGGAYETQYF

v_gene: TRBV10-3
abundance: few
j_gene: TRBJ1-2
d_gene: TRBD1
CDR3nt: TGTGCCATCACCCCAGGGGGCGACTATGGCTACACCTTC
CDR3aa: CAITPGGDYGYTF

v_gene: TRBV29-1
abundance: -
j_gene: TRBJ2-3
d_gene: TRBD2
CDR3nt: TGCAGCGTTCGGGGGGGCCGCACAGATACGCAGTATTTT
CDR3aa: CSVRGGRTDTQYF

v_gene: TRBV19
abundance: -
j_gene: TRBJ1-1
d_gene: TRBD1
CDR3nt: TGTGCCAGTACCAGGGGGCCCGAAGCTTTCTTT
CDR3aa: CASTRGPEAFF